Sequencing of this TCR beta chain was carried out in a study of human T cells and chemical hapten exposure. This CDR3 comprises 16 residues. The germline gives CDR1 LNHDA, CDR2 SQIVND (reference sequence). Trimming took 5 bases from V and 2 from J, leaving 16 bases between them. This clonotype has ten or more counts. The time point is: pre-sensitization, week 0. Treatment meaning: therapeutic diphenylcyclopropenone sensitization with weekly scalp DPC. Blood draws preceded each patch test application. TCRdb called the RACE reads again in MiXCR, with one record for every CDR3 protein. The sample records roughly 380,000 distinct CDR3 sequences, 4% to 6% being singletons.

The sequence came from a woman aged 45-65 years with alopecia areata. Some clones in this sample may be carry-over from other donors' samples. The genes are TRBV19 and TRBJ2-1, with D unresolved. The material sequenced was whole blood, taken in connection with sensitization to the hapten diphenylcyclopropenone (DPC). The CDR3 is CASSGGPMVPYNEQFF. CDR3 bases: TGTGCCAGTAGTGGCGGACCAATGGTCCCCTACAATGAGCAGTTCTTC.